The rows below give T cell receptor beta chains drawn from one sample of a study of naive and memory T cell subsets. Via MiXCR, TCRdb re-called the UMI-ligation and nested PCR reads, giving one row per CDR3 protein. The table lists about 90,000 distinct CDR3 sequences, over 7% of them singletons. Sequencing used central memory CD4+ T cells from blood. Source of these receptors: a human donor in good health. Both conserved end residues are part of each CDR3. Fields, in order: J gene, clone size, V gene, D gene, CDR3 DNA, CDR3 protein. A D gene is named only where the DNA matches it firmly. Part of the rows lack a size; the others show once, few, many or a class for expanded clones.

J: TRBJ2-7
size: few
V: TRBV20-1
D: TRBD2
DNA: TGCAGTGCCACCAAAAGCGGGAGGGCCGGGGAGCAGTACTTC
CDR3: CSATKSGRAGEQYF

J: TRBJ2-7
size: many
V: TRBV29-1
D: .
DNA: TGCAGCGGCAGGGGAGGGTTCGGGGGCGAGCAGTACTTC
CDR3: CSGRGGFGGEQYF

J: TRBJ2-3
size: few
V: TRBV5-4
D: TRBD2
DNA: TGTGCCAGCAGCTTGGCAGCGGGAGGGCCTTCAGATACGCAGTATTTT
CDR3: CASSLAAGGPSDTQYF

J: TRBJ1-1
size: many
V: TRBV20-1
D: .
DNA: TGCAGTGCCCCATCGAGCATCTACCCGAACACTGAAGCTTTCTTT
CDR3: CSAPSSIYPNTEAFF

J: TRBJ2-1
size: many
V: TRBV29-1
D: TRBD1
DNA: TGCAGCGTTGACACGGGACAGGGGCGGCAGTTCTTC
CDR3: CSVDTGQGRQFF

J: TRBJ1-1
size: many
V: TRBV29-1
D: .
DNA: TGCAGCGTGGCCGGGACATCGGCACCCGAAGCTTTCTTT
CDR3: CSVAGTSAPEAFF

J: TRBJ1-6
size: many
V: TRBV5-1
D: .
DNA: TGCGCCAGCAGCCCTGACGCAACCCCCGCTTCACCCCTCCACTTT
CDR3: CASSPDATPASPLHF

J: TRBJ2-3
size: few
V: TRBV20-1
D: TRBD2
DNA: TGCAGTGCGACCGGACTAGCGGGTATTAGCACAGATACGCAGTATTTT
CDR3: CSATGLAGISTDTQYF

J: TRBJ1-3
size: .
V: TRBV28
D: .
DNA: TGTGCCAGCAGTTTTTGGCAGCTTAACCTCTCTGGAAACACCATATATTTT
CDR3: CASSFWQLNLSGNTIYF

J: TRBJ2-3
size: .
V: TRBV10-3
D: .
DNA: TGTGCCATCAGTGAGCGGGCGGGGGCCACAGATACGCAGTATTTT
CDR3: CAISERAGATDTQYF

J: TRBJ2-2
size: many
V: TRBV4-3
D: TRBD1
DNA: TGCGCCAGCAGCCAACGACCGGGACAGGGGACCGCCGGGGAGCTGTTTTTT
CDR3: CASSQRPGQGTAGELFF

J: TRBJ1-1
size: many
V: TRBV29-1
D: .
DNA: TGCAGCGTTGGGCAGAACACTGAAGCTTTCTTT
CDR3: CSVGQNTEAFF

J: TRBJ2-1
size: few
V: TRBV24-1
D: .
DNA: TGTGCCACCTCGATGAGCGGTTACAATGAGCAGTTCTTC
CDR3: CATSMSGYNEQFF

J: TRBJ2-3
size: many
V: TRBV20-1
D: .
DNA: TGCAGTGGAAGAGGGCTCGTCGTCACAGATACGCAGTATTTT
CDR3: CSGRGLVVTDTQYF

J: TRBJ2-2
size: many
V: TRBV2
D: .
DNA: TGTGCCAGCAGTCACGGACATACGAACACCGGGGAGCTGTTTTTT
CDR3: CASSHGHTNTGELFF

J: TRBJ2-7
size: many
V: TRBV6-1
D: .
DNA: TGTGCCAGCAGTGAAGCTCTGACACCTACCCTCTCCTACGAGCAGTACTTC
CDR3: CASSEALTPTLSYEQYF

J: TRBJ1-6
size: many
V: TRBV7-2
D: .
DNA: TGTGCCAGCAGCTTAGCGCAGGCCGGGAATTCACCCCTCCACTTT
CDR3: CASSLAQAGNSPLHF

J: TRBJ1-1
size: many
V: TRBV9
D: .
DNA: TGTGCCAGCAGCGTAGTTCCGGGGAACACTGAAGCTTTCTTT
CDR3: CASSVVPGNTEAFF

J: TRBJ1-2
size: many
V: TRBV7-2
D: .
DNA: TGTGCCAGCAGCTTAGAGGCAGGACCGTTTTCTTATGGCTACACCTTC
CDR3: CASSLEAGPFSYGYTF

J: TRBJ2-1
size: few
V: TRBV29-1
D: TRBD1
DNA: TGCAGCGTTGAGGGACAGGGTTTAAGAAATGAGCAGTTCTTC
CDR3: CSVEGQGLRNEQFF

J: TRBJ2-3
size: medium-sized
V: TRBV10-2
D: .
DNA: TGCGCCAGCATCGCTAGCGACACAGATACGCAGTATTTT
CDR3: CASIASDTDTQYF

J: TRBJ2-7
size: .
V: TRBV15
D: .
DNA: TGTGCCACCAGCAGAGATCAGGTGGCCTACGAGCAGTACTTC
CDR3: CATSRDQVAYEQYF

J: TRBJ1-1
size: many
V: TRBV20-1
D: .
DNA: TGCAGTGCCACTTGGGGAGTGGCTTTCTTT
CDR3: CSATWGVAFF

J: TRBJ1-1
size: many
V: TRBV7-2
D: .
DNA: TGTGCCAGCAGCTTTGATCAGGGAATGAACACTGAAGCTTTCTTT
CDR3: CASSFDQGMNTEAFF

J: TRBJ2-2
size: few
V: TRBV7-2
D: TRBD2
DNA: TGTGCCAGCAGCCCAGGGACTAGCGGGAGGGGTACCGGGGAGCTGTTTTTT
CDR3: CASSPGTSGRGTGELFF

J: TRBJ2-7
size: .
V: TRBV20-1
D: TRBD1
DNA: TGCAGTGCTCCTCCGACAGGGGAGTCCGAGCAGTACTTC
CDR3: CSAPPTGESEQYF

J: TRBJ2-4
size: many
V: TRBV5-5
D: .
DNA: TGTGCCAGCAGCTTGGACGGTTGGCAAAACATTCAGTACTTC
CDR3: CASSLDGWQNIQYF

J: TRBJ2-1
size: few
V: TRBV2
D: TRBD2
DNA: TGTGCCAGCAACGGACTAGCGGTCCATGAGCAGTTCTTC
CDR3: CASNGLAVHEQFF

J: TRBJ1-1
size: few
V: TRBV28
D: .
DNA: TGTGCCAGCACACGCCTCTCCCATGAAGCTTTCTTT
CDR3: CASTRLSHEAFF

J: TRBJ2-2
size: many
V: TRBV3-1
D: .
DNA: TGTGCCAGCTCAACTAGACCGAACACCGGGGAGCTGTTTTTT
CDR3: CASSTRPNTGELFF

J: TRBJ1-1
size: many
V: TRBV20-1
D: .
DNA: TGCAGTGCCCCAAGGGGCCCGTTGAACACTGAAGCTTTCTTT
CDR3: CSAPRGPLNTEAFF

J: TRBJ2-6
size: many
V: TRBV6-2/TRBV6-3
D: TRBD1
DNA: TGTGCCAGCAGTTACTCGTTCGACAGGGGGATATCTGGGGCCAACGTCCTGACTTTC
CDR3: CASSYSFDRGISGANVLTF

J: TRBJ1-2
size: many
V: TRBV12-3/TRBV12-4
D: .
DNA: TGTGCCAGCAGCGGCCCCTACTATGGCTACACCTTC
CDR3: CASSGPYYGYTF

J: TRBJ2-7
size: .
V: TRBV2
D: TRBD1
DNA: TGTGCCAGCAGTACTCACCGGGACAGGGCGGTTAACGAGCAGTACTTC
CDR3: CASSTHRDRAVNEQYF

J: TRBJ2-2
size: few
V: TRBV20-1
D: .
DNA: TGCAGTGCTAGAGTAAAAACTAGATCTGCGGCCGGGGAGCTGTTTTTT
CDR3: CSARVKTRSAAGELFF

J: TRBJ2-1
size: few
V: TRBV6-1
D: TRBD2
DNA: TGTGCCAGCAGCCCTCTTTCGGGGGGGGGCCAGGGTGAGCAGTTCTTC
CDR3: CASSPLSGGGQGEQFF

J: TRBJ1-2
size: many
V: TRBV28
D: TRBD1
DNA: TGTGCCAGCAGGACGAAACAGGGGGCGCGCTCTGATGGCTACACCTTC
CDR3: CASRTKQGARSDGYTF

J: TRBJ2-2
size: many
V: TRBV12-3/TRBV12-4
D: .
DNA: TGTGCCAGCAGTGTTTGGGGTTCGAACACCGGGGAGCTGTTTTTT
CDR3: CASSVWGSNTGELFF

J: TRBJ1-2
size: medium-sized
V: TRBV6-2/TRBV6-3
D: .
DNA: TGTGCCAGCAGTTATCGGGAGTACGACTATGGCTACACCTTC
CDR3: CASSYREYDYGYTF

J: TRBJ1-5
size: .
V: TRBV6-1
D: .
DNA: TGTGCCAGCAGTGAAAAATCGCCCCAGCATTTT
CDR3: CASSEKSPQHF

J: TRBJ2-3
size: many
V: TRBV2
D: .
DNA: TGTGCCAGCAGGAGAGACCAAATAGGGGGCACAGATACGCAGTATTTT
CDR3: CASRRDQIGGTDTQYF

J: TRBJ2-7
size: .
V: TRBV6-6
D: .
DNA: TGTGCCAGCAGCCGACAGGTGCTTTACGAGCAGTACTTC
CDR3: CASSRQVLYEQYF

J: TRBJ2-7
size: many
V: TRBV4-2
D: .
DNA: TGTGCCAGCAGCCTGGGACTTTCACCAACATACGAGCAGTACTTC
CDR3: CASSLGLSPTYEQYF

J: TRBJ2-3
size: few
V: TRBV2
D: .
DNA: TGTGCCAGCAGTGCAGATCATACGCAGTATTTT
CDR3: CASSADHTQYF

J: TRBJ1-4
size: many
V: TRBV18
D: .
DNA: TGTGCCAGCTCACTTAACTCGGGACTGACTGAAAAACTGTTTTTT
CDR3: CASSLNSGLTEKLFF